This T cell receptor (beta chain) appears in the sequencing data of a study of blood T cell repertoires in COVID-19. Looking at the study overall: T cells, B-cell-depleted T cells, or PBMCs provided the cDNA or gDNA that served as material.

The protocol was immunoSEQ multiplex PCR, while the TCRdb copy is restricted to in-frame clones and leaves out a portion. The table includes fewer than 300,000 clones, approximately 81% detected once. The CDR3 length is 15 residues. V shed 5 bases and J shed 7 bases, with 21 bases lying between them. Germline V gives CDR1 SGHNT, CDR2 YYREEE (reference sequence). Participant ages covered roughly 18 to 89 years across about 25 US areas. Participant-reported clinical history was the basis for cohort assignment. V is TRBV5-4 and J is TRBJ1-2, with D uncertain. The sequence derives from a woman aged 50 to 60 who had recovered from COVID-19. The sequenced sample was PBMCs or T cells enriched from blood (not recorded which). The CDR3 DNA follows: TGTGCCAGCAGGACGGGATTGTCGGAGTATGGTGGCTACACCTTC. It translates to CASRTGLSEYGGYTF. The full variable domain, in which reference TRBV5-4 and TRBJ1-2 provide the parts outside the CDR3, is ETGVTQSPTHLIKTRGQQVTLRCSSQSGHNTVSWYQQALGQGPQFIFQYYREEENGRGNFPPRFSGLQFPNYSSELNVNALELDDSALYLCASRTGLSEYGGYTFGSGTRLTVV.